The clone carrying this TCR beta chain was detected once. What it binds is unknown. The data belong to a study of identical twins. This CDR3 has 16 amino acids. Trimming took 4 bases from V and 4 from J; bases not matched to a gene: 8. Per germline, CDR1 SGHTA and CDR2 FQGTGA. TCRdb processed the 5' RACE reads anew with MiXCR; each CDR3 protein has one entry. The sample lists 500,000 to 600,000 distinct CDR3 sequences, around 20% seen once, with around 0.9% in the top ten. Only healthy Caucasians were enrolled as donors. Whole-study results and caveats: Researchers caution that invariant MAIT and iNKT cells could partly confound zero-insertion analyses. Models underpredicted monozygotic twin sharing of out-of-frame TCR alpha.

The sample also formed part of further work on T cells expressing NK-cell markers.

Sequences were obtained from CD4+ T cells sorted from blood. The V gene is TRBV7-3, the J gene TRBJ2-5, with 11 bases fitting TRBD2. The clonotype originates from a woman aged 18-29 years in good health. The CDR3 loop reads CASSSLAGGGRETQYF. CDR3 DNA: TGTGCCAGCAGCTCTCTAGCGGGGGGCGGGCGAGAGACCCAGTACTTC.